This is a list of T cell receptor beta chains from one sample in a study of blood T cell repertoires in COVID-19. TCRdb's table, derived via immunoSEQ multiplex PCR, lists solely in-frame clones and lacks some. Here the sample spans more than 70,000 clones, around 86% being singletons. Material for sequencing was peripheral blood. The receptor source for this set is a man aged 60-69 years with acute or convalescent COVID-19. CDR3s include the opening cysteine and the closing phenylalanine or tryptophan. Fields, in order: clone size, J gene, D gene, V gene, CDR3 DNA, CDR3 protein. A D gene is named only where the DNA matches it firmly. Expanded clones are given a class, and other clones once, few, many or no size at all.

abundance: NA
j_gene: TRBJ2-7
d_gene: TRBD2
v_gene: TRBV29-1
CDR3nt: TGCAGCGTCGCGGGGGGGAGGTACGAGCAGTACTTC
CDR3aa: CSVAGGRYEQYF

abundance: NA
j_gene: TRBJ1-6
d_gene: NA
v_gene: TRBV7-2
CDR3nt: TGTGCCAGCGGCATCCCCGGGTCCATCCACTTT
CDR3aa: CASGIPGSIHF

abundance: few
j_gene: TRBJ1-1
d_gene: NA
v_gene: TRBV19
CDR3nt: TGTGCCATCGGCGGGGGCTGGGACACTGAAGCTTTCTTT
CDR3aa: CAIGGGWDTEAFF

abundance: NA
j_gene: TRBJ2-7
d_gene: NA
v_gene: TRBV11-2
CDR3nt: TGTGCCAGCAGCCTCTCAGGGGTTGGCGAGCAGTACTTC
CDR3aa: CASSLSGVGEQYF

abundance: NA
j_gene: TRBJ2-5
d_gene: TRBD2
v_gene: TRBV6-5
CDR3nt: TGTGCCAGCAGTTACTCCTCGAGGGGAGGGAAAGAGACCCAGTACTTC
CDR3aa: CASSYSSRGGKETQYF

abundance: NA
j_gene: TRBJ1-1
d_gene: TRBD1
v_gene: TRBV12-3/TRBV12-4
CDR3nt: TGTGCCAGCAGCAAGGACAGGGCTGAAGCTTTCTTT
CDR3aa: CASSKDRAEAFF

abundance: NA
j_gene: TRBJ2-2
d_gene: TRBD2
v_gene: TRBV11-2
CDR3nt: TGTGCCAGCAGCTCCCACACTAGCGGGAGGTACACCGGGGAGCTGTTTTTT
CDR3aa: CASSSHTSGRYTGELFF

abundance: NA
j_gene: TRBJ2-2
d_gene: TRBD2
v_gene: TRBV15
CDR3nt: TGTGCCACCAGCCCTCGGACTAGCGGGAGTGCCGGGGAGCTGTTTTTT
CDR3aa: CATSPRTSGSAGELFF

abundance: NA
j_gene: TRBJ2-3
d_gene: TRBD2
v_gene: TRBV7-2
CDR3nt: TGTGCCAGCAGCGCCGGGGGGGCCGGAGCAGATACGCAGTATTTT
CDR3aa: CASSAGGAGADTQYF

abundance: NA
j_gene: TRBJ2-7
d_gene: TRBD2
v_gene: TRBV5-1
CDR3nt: TGCGCCAGCAGCTTGGTGACTAGCGGAAACTACGAGCAGTACTTC
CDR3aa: CASSLVTSGNYEQYF

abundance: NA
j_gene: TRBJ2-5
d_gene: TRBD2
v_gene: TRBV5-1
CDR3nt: TGCGCCAGCCGGGCGACTAGCGGGGGGGCAGGGACCCAGTACTTC
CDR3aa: CASRATSGGAGTQYF

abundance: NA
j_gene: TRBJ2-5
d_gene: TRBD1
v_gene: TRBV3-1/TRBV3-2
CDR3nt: TGTGCCAGCAGCCCTCCGGGACAGGGAGGGGAGACCCAGTACTTC
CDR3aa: CASSPPGQGGETQYF

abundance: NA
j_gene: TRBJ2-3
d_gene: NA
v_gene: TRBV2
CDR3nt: TGTGCCAGCAGGTCCGGGACTAGCACAGATACGCAGTATTTT
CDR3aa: CASRSGTSTDTQYF

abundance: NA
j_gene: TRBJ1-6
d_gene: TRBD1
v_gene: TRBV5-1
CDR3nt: TGCGCCAGCAGCTGGACTCTCCAACGACAGGGGTTCCATTCACCCCTCCACTTT
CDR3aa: CASSWTLQRQGFHSPLHF

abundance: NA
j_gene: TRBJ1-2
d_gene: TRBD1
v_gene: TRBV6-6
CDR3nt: TGTGCCAGCAGTTACGGTCCAGGGGGCGCGAGGGGCTACACCTTC
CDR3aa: CASSYGPGGARGYTF

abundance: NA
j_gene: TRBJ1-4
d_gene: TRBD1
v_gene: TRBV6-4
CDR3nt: TGTGCCAGACGACAGGGCTTTGAAAAACTGTTTTTT
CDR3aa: CARRQGFEKLFF

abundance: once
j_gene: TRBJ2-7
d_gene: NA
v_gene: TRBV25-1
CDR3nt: TGTGCCAGCAGTCTAACCTACGAGCAGTACTTC
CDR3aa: CASSLTYEQYF

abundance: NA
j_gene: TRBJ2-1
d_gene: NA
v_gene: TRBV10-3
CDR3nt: TGTGCCATAAAGGGCAGGGCGAATGAGCAGTTCTTC
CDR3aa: CAIKGRANEQFF

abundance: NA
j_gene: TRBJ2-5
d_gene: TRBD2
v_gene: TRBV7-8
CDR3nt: TGTGCCAGCAGCATAACTAGCGGGAGAATCGCGGAGACCCAGTACTTC
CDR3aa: CASSITSGRIAETQYF

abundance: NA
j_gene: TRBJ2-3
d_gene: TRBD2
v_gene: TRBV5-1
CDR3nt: TGCGCCAGCAGCTTGGTCCCAGCGGGAGGATCTAAAGATACGCAGTATTTT
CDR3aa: CASSLVPAGGSKDTQYF

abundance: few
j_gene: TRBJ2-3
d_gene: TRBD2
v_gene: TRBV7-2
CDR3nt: TGTGCCAGCAGCTTATGGAGCGGGGGGAGTCCGGGAGATACGCAGTATTTT
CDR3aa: CASSLWSGGSPGDTQYF

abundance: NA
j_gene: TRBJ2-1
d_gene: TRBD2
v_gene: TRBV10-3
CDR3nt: TGTGCCATCAGCGGGGGGACGGGCAATGAGCAGTTCTTC
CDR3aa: CAISGGTGNEQFF

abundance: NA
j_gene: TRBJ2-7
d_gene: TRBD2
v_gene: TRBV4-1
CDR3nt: TGCGCCAGCAGCCAAGAACTAGCGTCGAGCTCCTACGAGCAGTACTTC
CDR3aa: CASSQELASSSYEQYF

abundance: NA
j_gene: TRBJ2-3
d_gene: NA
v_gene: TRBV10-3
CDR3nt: TGTGCCATCAGTGACTCGGGAGATACGCAGTATTTT
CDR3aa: CAISDSGDTQYF

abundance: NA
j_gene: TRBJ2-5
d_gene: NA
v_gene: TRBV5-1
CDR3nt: TGCGCCAGCAGCTTCAGGACAGAACAAGAGACCCAGTACTTC
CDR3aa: CASSFRTEQETQYF

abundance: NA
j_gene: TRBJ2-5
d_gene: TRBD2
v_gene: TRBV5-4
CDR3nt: TGTGCCAGCAGCTCTGGACTAGCGGGAGCTTGGGAGACCCAGTACTTC
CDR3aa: CASSSGLAGAWETQYF